A selection of T cell receptor beta chains follows, all from one sample in a study of control samples from healthy donors and cancer patients. Repertoires were generated with immunoSEQ multiplex PCR, while TCRdb's copy carries only in-frame clones and drops some. In the table there are approximately 130,000 clones, about 89% of which are singletons. Material for sequencing was blood. These receptors came from a man aged 55 to 69 in good health. CDR3s include the opening cysteine and the closing phenylalanine or tryptophan. Fields, in order: J gene, D gene, V gene, CDR3 protein, CDR3 DNA. The D gene is left open where the match is weak.

J gene: TRBJ2-1
D gene: -
V gene: TRBV24-1
CDR3 protein: CATSDPRSTSKQFF
CDR3 DNA: TGTGCCACCAGTGACCCAAGGTCCACCAGTAAGCAGTTCTTC

J gene: TRBJ1-1
D gene: -
V gene: TRBV2
CDR3 protein: CASNSDLGARGAFF
CDR3 DNA: TGTGCCAGCAACTCAGATCTAGGCGCTCGGGGTGCTTTCTTT

J gene: TRBJ2-5
D gene: -
V gene: TRBV7-8
CDR3 protein: CASSLGQGLETQYF
CDR3 DNA: TGTGCCAGCAGCTTAGGTCAGGGGCTGGAGACCCAGTACTTC

J gene: TRBJ1-4
D gene: TRBD1
V gene: TRBV9
CDR3 protein: CASSPRGDSLNEKLFF
CDR3 DNA: TGTGCCAGCAGCCCTCGAGGGGACAGCCTTAATGAAAAACTGTTTTTT

J gene: TRBJ2-7
D gene: -
V gene: TRBV6-5
CDR3 protein: CASSYSDKSYEQYF
CDR3 DNA: TGTGCCAGCAGTTACTCGGACAAATCCTACGAGCAGTACTTC

J gene: TRBJ1-2
D gene: -
V gene: TRBV15
CDR3 protein: CATSRGVEMYGYTF
CDR3 DNA: TGTGCCACCAGCAGAGGGGTGGAGATGTATGGCTACACCTTC

J gene: TRBJ1-1
D gene: -
V gene: TRBV9
CDR3 protein: CASSVLPADTEAFF
CDR3 DNA: TGTGCCAGCAGCGTACTTCCGGCGGACACTGAAGCTTTCTTT

J gene: TRBJ1-6
D gene: TRBD1
V gene: TRBV19
CDR3 protein: CASGDRASFSPLHF
CDR3 DNA: TGTGCCAGTGGGGACAGAGCCTCTTTTTCACCCCTCCACTTT

J gene: TRBJ1-1
D gene: -
V gene: TRBV19
CDR3 protein: CASSVGGAGNTEAFF
CDR3 DNA: TGTGCCAGTAGTGTTGGGGGCGCCGGGAACACTGAAGCTTTCTTT

J gene: TRBJ2-5
D gene: -
V gene: TRBV5-1
CDR3 protein: CASSLTGYQETQYF
CDR3 DNA: TGCGCCAGCAGCTTGACAGGTTACCAAGAGACCCAGTACTTC